These T cell receptor beta chains were read from a single sample in a study of cytomegalovirus exposure and HLA in healthy donors. TCRdb's copy holds only in-frame clones and misses some; the assay was immunoSEQ multiplex PCR. This table holds about 170,000 clones, approximately 78% found once. Material for sequencing was PBMCs. These receptors all come from a girl under 10 years old in good health and CMV-seropositive. Both conserved end residues are part of each CDR3. D genes are given only for firm matches. For some rows the clone size is stated as once, few or many, or as a class when expanded; others skip it.

J,V,D,size,CDR3,DNA
TRBJ2-3,TRBV30,TRBD2,NA,CAWSYGGGGTTDTQYF,TGTGCCTGGAGTTACGGGGGGGGCGGGACCACAGATACGCAGTATTTT
TRBJ2-1,TRBV4-1,NA,few,CASSQRSFLNEQFF,TGCGCCAGCAGCCAGAGGAGTTTTTTGAATGAGCAGTTCTTC
TRBJ1-2,TRBV21-1,NA,NA,CASSKAWDRGAINYGYTF,TGTGCCAGCAGCAAGGCGTGGGACAGGGGGGCGATTAACTATGGCTACACCTTC
TRBJ1-2,TRBV6-5,TRBD1,NA,CASSSRDRNYGYTF,TGTGCCAGCAGTTCCCGGGACAGGAACTATGGCTACACCTTC
TRBJ2-1,TRBV6-6,TRBD1,once,CASSNGPGQGIDEQFF,TGTGCCAGCAGCAATGGTCCGGGACAGGGCATTGATGAGCAGTTCTTC
TRBJ1-1,TRBV4-1,NA,NA,CASSPGRQGTEAFF,TGCGCCAGCAGTCCTGGTCGGCAGGGCACTGAAGCTTTCTTT
TRBJ2-7,TRBV13,NA,once,CASSASYEQYF,TGTGCCAGCAGCGCCTCCTACGAGCAGTACTTC
TRBJ2-1,TRBV30,NA,NA,CAWSGPDIGIYNGQFF,TGTGCCTGGAGTGGGCCGGACATTGGGATATACAATGGGCAGTTCTTC
TRBJ1-5,TRBV15,NA,NA,CATSRSGNQPQHF,TGTGCCACCAGCAGATCCGGGAATCAGCCCCAGCATTTT
TRBJ2-5,TRBV30,TRBD2,once,CAWSVRGVRGTQYF,TGTGCCTGGAGTGTACGGGGGGTACGGGGGACCCAGTACTTC
TRBJ2-7,TRBV18,TRBD2,once,CASSPPTSGAYEQYF,TGTGCCAGCTCACCACCAACTAGCGGGGCCTACGAGCAGTACTTC
TRBJ2-2,TRBV6-5,TRBD2,medium-sized,CASSYGLAGAGELFF,TGTGCCAGCAGTTACGGACTAGCGGGAGCCGGGGAGCTGTTTTTT
TRBJ2-3,TRBV25-1,NA,NA,CASSSLVIGTDTQYF,TGTGCCAGCAGCTCACTAGTGATCGGCACAGATACGCAGTATTTT
TRBJ1-5,TRBV30,NA,NA,CAWGQGHYNQPQHF,TGTGCCTGGGGTCAGGGACACTACAATCAGCCCCAGCATTTT
TRBJ2-3,TRBV4-1,TRBD2,few,CASSQEGELAGAPSTDTQYF,TGCGCCAGCAGCCAAGAAGGAGAACTAGCGGGTGCCCCTAGCACAGATACGCAGTATTTT
TRBJ2-7,TRBV9,TRBD1,NA,CASTRGGPLAEQYF,TGTGCCAGCACCCGAGGGGGCCCCCTGGCCGAGCAGTACTTC
TRBJ2-5,TRBV10-3,TRBD2,NA,CAISDSTRASGLKETQYF,TGTGCCATCAGTGACTCTACAAGGGCTAGCGGGCTTAAAGAGACCCAGTACTTC
TRBJ2-7,TRBV5-1,NA,NA,CASSSQVSTYEQYF,TGCGCCAGCAGCTCACAGGTTTCCACCTACGAGCAGTACTTC
TRBJ1-5,TRBV7-8,NA,NA,CASSFRIGEVGQPQHF,TGTGCCAGCAGCTTTCGGATAGGGGAGGTAGGGCAGCCCCAGCATTTT
TRBJ2-3,TRBV6-5,TRBD2,few,CASSWTSGTDTQYF,TGTGCCAGCAGTTGGACTAGCGGGACAGATACGCAGTATTTT
TRBJ1-4,TRBV30,NA,NA,CAWSPTKGVGNEKLFF,TGTGCCTGGAGCCCGACCAAAGGGGTAGGGAATGAAAAACTGTTTTTT
TRBJ2-5,TRBV2,TRBD2,NA,CASRPASGLLQETQYF,TGTGCCAGCAGGCCCGCTAGCGGACTTCTTCAAGAGACCCAGTACTTC
TRBJ1-2,TRBV5-6,NA,few,CASSWVSGGSNYGYTF,TGTGCCAGCAGCTGGGTGTCGGGAGGGTCTAACTATGGCTACACCTTC
TRBJ1-2,TRBV28,NA,NA,CALGGGNYGYTF,TGTGCCCTCGGGGGGGGGAACTATGGCTACACCTTC
TRBJ2-1,TRBV28,TRBD2,NA,CASSVPGLAGYNEQFF,TGTGCCAGCAGTGTACCGGGACTAGCGGGGTACAATGAGCAGTTCTTC
TRBJ2-2,TRBV15,TRBD2,NA,CATSRGLAGNTGELFF,TGTGCCACCAGCAGAGGTTTAGCGGGAAACACCGGGGAGCTGTTTTTT
TRBJ1-3,TRBV6-1,NA,once,CASSEGRSRGNTIYF,TGTGCCAGCAGTGAAGGGAGGTCGAGGGGAAACACCATATATTTT
TRBJ2-1,TRBV30,NA,NA,CAWTLTSKYNEQFF,TGTGCCTGGACCCTGACTAGTAAATACAATGAGCAGTTCTTC
TRBJ2-1,TRBV7-9,TRBD2,NA,CASSFLAGVRNEQFF,TGTGCCAGCAGCTTTTTAGCGGGAGTGAGGAATGAGCAGTTCTTC
TRBJ2-5,TRBV10-1,NA,NA,CASSMTVQETQYF,TGCGCCAGCAGTATGACTGTTCAAGAGACCCAGTACTTC
TRBJ2-3,TRBV5-1,TRBD2,few,CASSSPYGAGGTDTQYF,TGCGCCAGCAGCTCCCCCTATGGCGCGGGGGGCACAGATACGCAGTATTTT
TRBJ2-5,TRBV9,NA,NA,CASSVSGGGPQETQYF,TGTGCCAGCAGCGTAAGTGGAGGGGGCCCCCAAGAGACCCAGTACTTC
TRBJ2-1,TRBV2,TRBD2,once,CASSEEGLAFFNEQFF,TGTGCCAGCAGTGAAGAGGGACTAGCGTTTTTCAATGAGCAGTTCTTC
TRBJ2-3,TRBV19,NA,NA,CASSMKRAYLPTTDTQYF,TGTGCCAGTAGTATGAAGCGGGCCTATCTCCCGACGACAGATACGCAGTATTTT
TRBJ2-1,TRBV4-1,NA,NA,CASSQGLWVRDGEYNEQFF,TGCGCCAGCAGCCAAGGCCTCTGGGTGCGGGACGGGGAGTACAATGAGCAGTTCTTC
TRBJ1-3,TRBV4-2,TRBD1,NA,CASSPEVTGGGNTIYF,TGTGCCAGCAGCCCGGAAGTCACAGGGGGTGGAAACACCATATATTTT
TRBJ2-7,TRBV28,TRBD1,NA,CASSTIGQVSSYEQYF,TGTGCCAGCAGTACTATAGGACAGGTCAGCTCCTACGAGCAGTACTTC
TRBJ1-1,TRBV4-1,NA,NA,CASSQARQVPEAFF,TGCGCCAGCAGCCAAGCTCGCCAGGTCCCTGAAGCTTTCTTT
TRBJ2-7,TRBV6-6,TRBD1,few,CASRTGAYEQYF,TGTGCCAGTAGGACAGGAGCCTACGAGCAGTACTTC
TRBJ2-7,TRBV30,NA,NA,CAWTSTYEQYF,TGTGCCTGGACCTCTACCTACGAGCAGTACTTC
TRBJ1-1,TRBV6-4,NA,NA,CASRDSAMNTEAFF,TGTGCCAGCAGGGACAGCGCCATGAACACTGAAGCTTTCTTT
TRBJ2-1,TRBV5-1,TRBD2,NA,CASSLAAAGGPTNEQFF,TGCGCCAGCAGCTTGGCCGCTGCGGGAGGGCCAACCAATGAGCAGTTCTTC
TRBJ2-3,TRBV10-1,NA,NA,CASSEPTSASTDTQYF,TGCGCCAGCAGTGAGCCGACAAGTGCTAGCACAGATACGCAGTATTTT
TRBJ2-1,TRBV20-1,NA,few,CSARGEEEFF,TGCAGTGCTAGGGGGGAGGAGGAGTTCTTC
TRBJ1-2,TRBV7-2,NA,NA,CASSLSTTANYGYTF,TGTGCCAGCAGCTTATCGACTACAGCTAACTATGGCTACACCTTC
TRBJ2-7,TRBV2,TRBD2,NA,CARGPGGGEQYF,TGTGCCAGGGGGCCGGGGGGAGGCGAGCAGTACTTC
TRBJ2-1,TRBV28,NA,once,CASSWSGFSSYNEQFF,TGTGCCAGCAGTTGGAGCGGTTTCAGCTCCTACAATGAGCAGTTCTTC
TRBJ1-1,TRBV30,NA,NA,CAWRRRGRAFF,TGTGCCTGGAGACGGCGAGGCCGAGCTTTCTTT